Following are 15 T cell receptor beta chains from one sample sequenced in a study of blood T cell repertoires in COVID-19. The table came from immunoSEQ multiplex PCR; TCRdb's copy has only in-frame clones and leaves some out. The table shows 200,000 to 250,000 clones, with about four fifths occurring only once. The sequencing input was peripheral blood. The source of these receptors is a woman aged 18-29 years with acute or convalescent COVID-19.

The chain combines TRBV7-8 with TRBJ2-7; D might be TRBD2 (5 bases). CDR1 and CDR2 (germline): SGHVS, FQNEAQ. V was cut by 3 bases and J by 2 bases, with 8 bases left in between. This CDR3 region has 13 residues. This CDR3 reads CASSLSGTYEQYF. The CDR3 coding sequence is TGTGCCAGCAGCTTGAGCGGTACCTACGAGCAGTACTTC. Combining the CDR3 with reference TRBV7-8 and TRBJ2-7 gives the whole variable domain GAGVSQSPRYKVAKRGQDVALRCDPISGHVSLFWYQQALGQGPEFLTYFQNEAQLDKSGLPSDRFFAERPEGSVSTLKIQRTQQEDSAVYLCASSLSGTYEQYFGPGTRLTVT.

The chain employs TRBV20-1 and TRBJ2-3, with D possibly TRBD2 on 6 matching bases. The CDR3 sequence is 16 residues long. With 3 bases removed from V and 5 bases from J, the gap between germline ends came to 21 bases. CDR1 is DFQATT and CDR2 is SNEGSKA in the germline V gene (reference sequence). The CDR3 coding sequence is TGCAGTGCTAGTGAAGCCGATATGGGGGGAGTAGATACGCAGTATTTT. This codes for CSASEADMGGVDTQYF.

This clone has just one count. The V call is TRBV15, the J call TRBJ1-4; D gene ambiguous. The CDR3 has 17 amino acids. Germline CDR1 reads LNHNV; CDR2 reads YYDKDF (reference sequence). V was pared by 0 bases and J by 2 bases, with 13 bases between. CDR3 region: CATSRDPGRVTNEKLFF. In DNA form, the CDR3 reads TGTGCCACCAGCAGAGATCCCGGTCGGGTTACTAATGAAAAACTGTTTTTT.

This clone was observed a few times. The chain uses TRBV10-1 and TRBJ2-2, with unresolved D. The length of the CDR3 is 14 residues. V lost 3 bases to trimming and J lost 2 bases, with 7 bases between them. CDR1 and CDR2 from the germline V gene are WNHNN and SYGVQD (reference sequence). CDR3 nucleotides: TGCGCCAGCAGTGATGGAGAAAACACCGGGGAGCTGTTTTTT. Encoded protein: CASSDGENTGELFF.

The CDR3, as DNA: TGTGCCAGCTCACCATTCGGGACAGATCAGCCCCAGCATTTT. Residues: CASSPFGTDQPQHF. V gene TRBV18 combines with J gene TRBJ1-5, with 7 nucleotides matching TRBD1. CDR1 is KGHSH, CDR2 LQKENI, per germline. The CDR3 is 14 amino acids. Unmatched junction bases numbered 3, after V lost 2 bases and J lost 5 bases.

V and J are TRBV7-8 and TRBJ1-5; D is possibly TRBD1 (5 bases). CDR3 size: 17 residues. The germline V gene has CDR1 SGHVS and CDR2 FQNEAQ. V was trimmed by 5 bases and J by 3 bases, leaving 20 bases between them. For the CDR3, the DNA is TGTGCCAGCAGCCGGACGACCGTCGGACAAATCAATCAGCCCCAGCATTTT. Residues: CASSRTTVGQINQPQHF.

CDR3 loop: CASSIGGQMNTEAFF. DNA for the CDR3: TGTGCCAGTAGTATCGGGGGACAGATGAACACTGAAGCTTTCTTT. The rearrangement links TRBV19 to TRBJ1-1, with TRBD1 identical over 7 bases. The J segment lost 0 bases and the V segment lost 3 bases, leaving 4 bases of the junction unmatched. The germline V gene encodes CDR1 LNHDA and CDR2 SQIVND (reference sequence). There are 15 residues in the CDR3.

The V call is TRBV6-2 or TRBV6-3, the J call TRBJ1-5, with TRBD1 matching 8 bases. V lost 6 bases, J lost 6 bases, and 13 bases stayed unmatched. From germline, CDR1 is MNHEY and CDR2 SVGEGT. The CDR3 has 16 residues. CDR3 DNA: TGTGCCAGCAGCCAAGGGGACAGGTGGTTGGGTCAGCCCCAGCATTTT. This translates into CASSQGDRWLGQPQHF.

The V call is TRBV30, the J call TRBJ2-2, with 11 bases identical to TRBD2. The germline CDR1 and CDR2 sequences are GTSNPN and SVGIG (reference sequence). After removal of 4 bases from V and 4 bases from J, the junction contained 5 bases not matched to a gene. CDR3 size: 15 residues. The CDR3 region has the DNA TGTGCCTGGATTAGCGGGAGGGCGGCCACCGGGGAGCTGTTTTTT. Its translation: CAWISGRAATGELFF. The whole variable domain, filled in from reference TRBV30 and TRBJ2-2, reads SQTIHQWPATLVQPVGSPLSLECTVEGTSNPNLYWYRQAAGRGLQLLFYSVGIGQISSEVPQNLSASRPQDRQFILSSKKLLLSDSGFYLCAWISGRAATGELFFGEGSRLTVL.

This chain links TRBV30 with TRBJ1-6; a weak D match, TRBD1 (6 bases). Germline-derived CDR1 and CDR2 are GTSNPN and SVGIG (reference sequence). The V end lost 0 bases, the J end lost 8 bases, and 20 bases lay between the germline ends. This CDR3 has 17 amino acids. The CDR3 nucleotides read TGTGCCTGGAGTGTAATCGATGTAAAGGGGGTTGATTCACCCCTCCACTTT. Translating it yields CAWSVIDVKGVDSPLHF.

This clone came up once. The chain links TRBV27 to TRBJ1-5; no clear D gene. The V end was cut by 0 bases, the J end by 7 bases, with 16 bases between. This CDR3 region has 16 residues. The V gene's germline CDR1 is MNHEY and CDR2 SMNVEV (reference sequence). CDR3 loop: CASSLSGLMREQPQHF. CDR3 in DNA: TGTGCCAGCAGTTTATCTGGGCTGATGAGGGAACAGCCCCAGCATTTT.

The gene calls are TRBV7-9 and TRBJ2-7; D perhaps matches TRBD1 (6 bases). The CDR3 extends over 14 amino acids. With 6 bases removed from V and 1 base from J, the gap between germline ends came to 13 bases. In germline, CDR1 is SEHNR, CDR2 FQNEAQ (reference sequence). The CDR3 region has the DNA TGTGCCAGCAGAGAAACAGGGACGTCCTACGAGCAGTACTTC. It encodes CASRETGTSYEQYF.

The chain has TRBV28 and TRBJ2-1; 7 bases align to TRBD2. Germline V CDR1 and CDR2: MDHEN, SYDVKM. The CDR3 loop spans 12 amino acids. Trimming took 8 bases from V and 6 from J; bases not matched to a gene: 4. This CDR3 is CASGLVGNEQFF. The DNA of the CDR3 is TGTGCCAGCGGACTAGTTGGCAATGAGCAGTTCTTC.

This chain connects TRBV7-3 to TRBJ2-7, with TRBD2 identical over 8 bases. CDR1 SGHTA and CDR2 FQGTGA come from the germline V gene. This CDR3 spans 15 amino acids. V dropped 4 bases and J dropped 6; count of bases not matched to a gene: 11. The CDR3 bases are TGTGCCAGCAGCTCATCCGGGACTAGGTTCTCCGAGCAGTACTTC. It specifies CASSSSGTRFSEQYF.

CDR3 amino acids: CASSLLSRSGELFF. The DNA for the CDR3 is TGTGCCAGCTCACTACTATCCCGGTCCGGGGAGCTGTTTTTT. This chain connects TRBV18 to TRBJ2-2; D is uncertain. V lost 4 bases and J lost 6, with 12 bases in between. The CDR3 length is 14 residues. Germline V gene lookup returns CDR1 KGHSH and CDR2 LQKENI.